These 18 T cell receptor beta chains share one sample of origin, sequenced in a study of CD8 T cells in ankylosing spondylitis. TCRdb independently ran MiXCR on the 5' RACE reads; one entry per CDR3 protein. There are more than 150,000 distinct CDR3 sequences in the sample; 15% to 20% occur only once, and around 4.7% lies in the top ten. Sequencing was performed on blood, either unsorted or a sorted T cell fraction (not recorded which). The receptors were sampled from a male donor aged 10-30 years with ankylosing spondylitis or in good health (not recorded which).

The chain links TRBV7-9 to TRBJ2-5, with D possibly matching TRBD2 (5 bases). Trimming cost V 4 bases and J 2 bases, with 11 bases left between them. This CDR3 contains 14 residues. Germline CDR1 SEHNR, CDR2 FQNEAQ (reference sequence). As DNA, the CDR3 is TGTGCCAGCAGCTCGAGACTACTGCAAGAGACCCAGTACTTC. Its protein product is CASSSRLLQETQYF.

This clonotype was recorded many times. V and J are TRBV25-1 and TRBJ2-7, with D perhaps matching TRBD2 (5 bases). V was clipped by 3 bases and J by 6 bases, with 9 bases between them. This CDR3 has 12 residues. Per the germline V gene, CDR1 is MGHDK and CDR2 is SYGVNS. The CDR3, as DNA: TGTGCCAGCAGTGACAGACGGGGCGAGCAGTACTTC. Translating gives CASSDRRGEQYF.

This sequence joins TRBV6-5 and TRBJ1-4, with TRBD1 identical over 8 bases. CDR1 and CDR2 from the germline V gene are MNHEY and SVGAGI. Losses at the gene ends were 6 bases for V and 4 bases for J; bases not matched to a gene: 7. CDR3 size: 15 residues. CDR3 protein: CASRSGTGVNEKLFF. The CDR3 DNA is TGTGCCAGCAGATCCGGGACAGGAGTTAATGAAAAACTGTTTTTT.

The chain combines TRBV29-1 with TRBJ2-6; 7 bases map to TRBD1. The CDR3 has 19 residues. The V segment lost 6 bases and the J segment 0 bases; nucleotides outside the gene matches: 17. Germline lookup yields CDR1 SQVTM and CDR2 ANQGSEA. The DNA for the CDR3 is TGCAGCGTGCCCATCTCCCCGGGACAGATAAGCTCTGGGGCCAACGTCCTGACTTTC. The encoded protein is CSVPISPGQISSGANVLTF.

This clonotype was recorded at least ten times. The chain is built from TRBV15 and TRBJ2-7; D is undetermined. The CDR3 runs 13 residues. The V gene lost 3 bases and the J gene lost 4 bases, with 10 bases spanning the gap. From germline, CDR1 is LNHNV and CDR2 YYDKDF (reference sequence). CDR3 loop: CATSRDRTYEQYV. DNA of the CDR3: TGTGCCACCAGCAGGGACCGGACGTACGAGCAGTACGTC.

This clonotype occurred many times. CDR3 residues: CSTGVGETQYF. CDR3 DNA sequence: TGCAGCACTGGCGTGGGAGAGACCCAGTACTTC. The J gene is TRBJ2-5, the V gene TRBV29-1, with D uncertain. V lost 8 bases and J 4 bases, leaving 11 bases between the germline ends. Germline V gene data show CDR1 as SQVTM and CDR2 as ANQGSEA. CDR3 length equals 11 residues.

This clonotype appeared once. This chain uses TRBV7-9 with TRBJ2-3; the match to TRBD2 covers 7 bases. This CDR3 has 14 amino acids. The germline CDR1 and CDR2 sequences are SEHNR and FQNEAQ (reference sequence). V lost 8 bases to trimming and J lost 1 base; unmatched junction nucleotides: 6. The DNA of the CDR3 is TGTGCCAGCTCATCTAGCGGAGGCACAGATACGCAGTATTTT. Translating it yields CASSSSGGTDTQYF.

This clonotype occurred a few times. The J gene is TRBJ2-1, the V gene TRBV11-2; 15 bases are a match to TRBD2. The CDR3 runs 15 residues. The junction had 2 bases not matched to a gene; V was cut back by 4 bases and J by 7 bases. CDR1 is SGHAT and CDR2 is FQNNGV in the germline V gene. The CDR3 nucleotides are TGTGCCAGCAGCTGGGGACTAGCGGGAGGAAATGAGCAGTTCTTC. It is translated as CASSWGLAGGNEQFF.

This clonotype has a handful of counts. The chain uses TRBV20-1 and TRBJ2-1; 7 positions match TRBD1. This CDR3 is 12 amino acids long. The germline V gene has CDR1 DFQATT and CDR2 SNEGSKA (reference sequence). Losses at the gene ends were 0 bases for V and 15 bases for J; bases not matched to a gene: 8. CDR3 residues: CSARDTRNRGFF. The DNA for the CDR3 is TGCAGTGCTAGAGATACACGGAACAGGGGGTTCTTC.

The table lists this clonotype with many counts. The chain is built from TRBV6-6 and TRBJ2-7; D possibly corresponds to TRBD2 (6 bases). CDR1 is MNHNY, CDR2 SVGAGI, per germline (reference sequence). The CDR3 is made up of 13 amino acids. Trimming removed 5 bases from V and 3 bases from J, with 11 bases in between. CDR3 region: CASSTVSGYEQYV. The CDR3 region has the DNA TGTGCCAGCAGTACGGTTAGCGGCTACGAGCAGTACGTC.

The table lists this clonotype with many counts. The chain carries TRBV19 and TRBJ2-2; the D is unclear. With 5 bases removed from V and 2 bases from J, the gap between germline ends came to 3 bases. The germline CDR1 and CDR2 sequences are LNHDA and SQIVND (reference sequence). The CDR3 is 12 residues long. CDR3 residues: CASSDNTGELFF. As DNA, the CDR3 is TGTGCCAGTAGTGATAACACCGGGGAGCTGTTTTTT.

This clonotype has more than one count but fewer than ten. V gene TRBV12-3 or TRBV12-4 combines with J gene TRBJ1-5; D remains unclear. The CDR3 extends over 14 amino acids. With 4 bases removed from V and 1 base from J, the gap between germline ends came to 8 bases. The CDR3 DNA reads TGTGCCAGCAGTTCCGGACGCAGCAATCAGCCCCAGCATTTT. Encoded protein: CASSSGRSNQPQHF.

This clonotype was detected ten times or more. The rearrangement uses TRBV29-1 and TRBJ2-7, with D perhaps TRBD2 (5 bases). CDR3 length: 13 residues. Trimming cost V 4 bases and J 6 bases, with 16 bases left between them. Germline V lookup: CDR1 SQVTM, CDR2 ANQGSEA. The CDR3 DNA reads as TGCAGCGTTGCCGTAGGAGGAGGAGGCGAGCAGTACTTC. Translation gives CSVAVGGGGEQYF.

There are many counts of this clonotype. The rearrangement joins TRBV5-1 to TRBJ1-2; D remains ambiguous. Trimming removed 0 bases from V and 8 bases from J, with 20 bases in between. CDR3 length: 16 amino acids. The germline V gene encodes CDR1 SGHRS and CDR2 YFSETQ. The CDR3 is CASSLGSSRLVRGYTF. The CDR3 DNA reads TGCGCCAGCAGCTTGGGGTCAAGCAGGTTGGTTCGCGGCTACACCTTC.

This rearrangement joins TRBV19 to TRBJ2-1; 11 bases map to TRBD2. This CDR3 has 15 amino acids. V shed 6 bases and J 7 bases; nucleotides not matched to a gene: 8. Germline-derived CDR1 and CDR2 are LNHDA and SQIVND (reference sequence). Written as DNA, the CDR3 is TGTGCCAGTAGAGAACTAGCGGGAGCTTTAAATGAGCAGTTCTTC. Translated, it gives CASRELAGALNEQFF.

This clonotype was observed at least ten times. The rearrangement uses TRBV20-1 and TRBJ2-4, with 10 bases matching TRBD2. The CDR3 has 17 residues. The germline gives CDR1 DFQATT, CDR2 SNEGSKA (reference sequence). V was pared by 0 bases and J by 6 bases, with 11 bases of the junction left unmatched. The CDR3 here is CSARDGTSAGGGNIQYF. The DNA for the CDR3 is TGCAGTGCTAGAGATGGGACCTCAGCGGGAGGGGGAAACATTCAGTACTTC.

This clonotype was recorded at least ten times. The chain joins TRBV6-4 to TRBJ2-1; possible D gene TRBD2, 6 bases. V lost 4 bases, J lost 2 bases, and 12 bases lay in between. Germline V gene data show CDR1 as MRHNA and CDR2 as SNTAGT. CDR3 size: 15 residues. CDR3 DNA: TGTGCCAGCAGTGTTGACGAGCGGGCCTACAATGAGCAGTTCTTC. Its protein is CASSVDERAYNEQFF.

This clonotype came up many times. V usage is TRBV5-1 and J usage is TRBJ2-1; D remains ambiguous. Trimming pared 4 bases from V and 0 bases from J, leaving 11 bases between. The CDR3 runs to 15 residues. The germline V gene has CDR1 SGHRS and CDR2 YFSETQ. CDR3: CASSTLKSSYNEQFF. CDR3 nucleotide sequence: TGCGCCAGCAGCACCCTTAAGAGCTCCTACAATGAGCAGTTCTTC.